This TCR beta chain stems from a study of T-cell reconstitution after alpha-beta-depleted transplantation in children. Molecular barcoding with unique molecular identifiers was used for the TCRbeta library. TCRdb fed the PCR reads into MiXCR, producing one record per CDR3 protein. Among 350,000 to 500,000 distinct CDR3 sequences listed, around 46% were seen once. This clonotype is a singleton in its sample. Its antigen is not known. Trimming cost V 4 bases and J 9 bases; bases outside gene matches: 5. Looked up from germline, CDR1 is MNHEY and CDR2 is SMNVEV (reference sequence). This CDR3 comprises 13 residues. Study-wide points: TCRbeta diversity was high at day 60 in some patients (a result of surviving recipient T cells and thymic progenitors). As was reported, about two months after transplant, alpha-beta T cells came from several hundred expanded graft clones. Once a year had passed after transplant, T-cell counts and diversity came mostly from newly produced T cells.

The V call is TRBV27, the J call TRBJ2-1; 8 bases align to TRBD2. This sample comprised PBMCs, obtained before TCRalphabeta/CD19-depleted stem cell transplant. This TCR came from a girl aged 2-10 years with aplastic anemia, due to receive a stem cell transplant. The CDR3 DNA follows: TGTGCCAGCAGTTACAGCGGGGGACTTGAGCAGTTCTTC. It codes for CASSYSGGLEQFF.